These T cell receptor beta chains were read from a single sample in a study of shared clonotypes between healthy human individuals. Sequenced by immunoSEQ multiplex PCR; TCRdb stores in-frame clones only, minus some. This table has fewer than 2.5 million clones, approximately 93% appearing once. Sequencing was performed on naive CD4+ T cells from PBMCs. All receptors come from a man aged 18 to 29 in good health. Some clones in this sample may be carry-over from other donors' samples. Each CDR3 is given with its conserved first and last residue. Each record gives: J gene, V gene, D gene, clone size, CDR3 length, CDR3 protein, CDR3 DNA. D genes are given only for firm matches. Clone size is given for some rows only: seen once, a few or many times, or a class if the clone is expanded.

J gene: TRBJ2-1
V gene: TRBV6-5
D gene: TRBD1
clone size: .
CDR3 length: 14
CDR3 protein: CASTIRDSVDEQFF
CDR3 DNA: TGTGCCAGCACAATCCGGGACAGCGTCGATGAGCAGTTCTTC

J gene: TRBJ1-4
V gene: TRBV9
D gene: TRBD1
clone size: .
CDR3 length: 17
CDR3 protein: CASSVGIGQGGNEKLFF
CDR3 DNA: TGTGCCAGCAGCGTAGGTATCGGACAGGGCGGAAATGAAAAACTGTTTTTT

J gene: TRBJ1-5
V gene: TRBV6-5
D gene: .
clone size: .
CDR3 length: 15
CDR3 protein: CASSFSQGGNQPQHF
CDR3 DNA: TGTGCCAGCAGTTTCTCACAGGGAGGCAATCAGCCCCAGCATTTT

J gene: TRBJ1-5
V gene: TRBV7-9
D gene: .
clone size: few
CDR3 length: 14
CDR3 protein: CASSAQGSNQPQHF
CDR3 DNA: TGTGCCAGCAGCGCACAGGGAAGCAATCAGCCCCAGCATTTT

J gene: TRBJ1-2
V gene: TRBV9
D gene: .
clone size: .
CDR3 length: 14
CDR3 protein: CASSVDGLPYGYTF
CDR3 DNA: TGTGCCAGCAGCGTAGACGGTCTCCCCTATGGCTACACCTTC

J gene: TRBJ2-7
V gene: TRBV29-1
D gene: TRBD1
clone size: .
CDR3 length: 16
CDR3 protein: CSVVRSRDRAPYEQYF
CDR3 DNA: TGCAGCGTTGTTCGGTCACGGGACAGGGCCCCCTACGAGCAGTACTTC

J gene: TRBJ2-7
V gene: TRBV5-4
D gene: TRBD2
clone size: .
CDR3 length: 15
CDR3 protein: CASSTKVGGAGEQYF
CDR3 DNA: TGTGCCAGCAGCACAAAGGTGGGGGGAGCGGGGGAGCAGTACTTC

J gene: TRBJ2-1
V gene: TRBV5-6
D gene: .
clone size: .
CDR3 length: 16
CDR3 protein: CASSLGPRTVYNEQFF
CDR3 DNA: TGTGCCAGCAGCTTGGGGCCGAGGACCGTATACAATGAGCAGTTCTTC

J gene: TRBJ2-1
V gene: TRBV30
D gene: .
clone size: once
CDR3 length: 13
CDR3 protein: CAWSQLRGVVQFF
CDR3 DNA: TGTGCCTGGAGTCAACTAAGGGGGGTGGTGCAGTTCTTC

J gene: TRBJ2-3
V gene: TRBV7-3
D gene: .
clone size: .
CDR3 length: 13
CDR3 protein: CASSQRATDTQYF
CDR3 DNA: TGTGCCAGCAGCCAAAGGGCCACAGATACGCAGTATTTT

J gene: TRBJ2-3
V gene: TRBV5-1
D gene: .
clone size: .
CDR3 length: 12
CDR3 protein: CASSPFTDTQYF
CDR3 DNA: TGCGCCAGCAGCCCCTTCACAGATACGCAGTATTTT

J gene: TRBJ1-2
V gene: TRBV7-9
D gene: TRBD1
clone size: .
CDR3 length: 16
CDR3 protein: CASSLAYPSQGDGYTF
CDR3 DNA: TGTGCCAGCAGCTTAGCCTACCCTTCGCAGGGGGATGGCTACACCTTC

J gene: TRBJ2-5
V gene: TRBV2
D gene: TRBD2
clone size: .
CDR3 length: 14
CDR3 protein: CASMGTSIGETQYF
CDR3 DNA: TGTGCCAGCATGGGGACTAGTATTGGGGAGACCCAGTACTTC

J gene: TRBJ2-3
V gene: TRBV29-1
D gene: TRBD2
clone size: once
CDR3 length: 16
CDR3 protein: CSVSGGRAVWTDTQYF
CDR3 DNA: TGCAGCGTGTCTGGCGGGAGGGCCGTTTGGACAGATACGCAGTATTTT

J gene: TRBJ1-2
V gene: TRBV28
D gene: .
clone size: .
CDR3 length: 12
CDR3 protein: CASRLPPYGYTF
CDR3 DNA: TGTGCCAGCAGGCTCCCCCCCTATGGCTACACCTTC

J gene: TRBJ2-3
V gene: TRBV5-1
D gene: TRBD1
clone size: .
CDR3 length: 15
CDR3 protein: CASSTTGTGEDTQYF
CDR3 DNA: TGCGCCAGCAGCACCACCGGGACAGGGGAAGATACGCAGTATTTT

J gene: TRBJ2-1
V gene: TRBV9
D gene: .
clone size: .
CDR3 length: 16
CDR3 protein: CASSVGEGQYYNEQFF
CDR3 DNA: TGTGCCAGCAGCGTAGGGGAGGGACAGTATTACAATGAGCAGTTCTTC

J gene: TRBJ2-5
V gene: TRBV19
D gene: .
clone size: .
CDR3 length: 13
CDR3 protein: CASSIGATETQYF
CDR3 DNA: TGTGCCAGTAGTATAGGGGCTACTGAGACCCAGTACTTC

J gene: TRBJ1-2
V gene: TRBV6-5
D gene: .
clone size: .
CDR3 length: 13
CDR3 protein: CASSPRENYGYTF
CDR3 DNA: TGTGCCAGCAGTCCCCGGGAGAACTATGGCTACACCTTC

J gene: TRBJ2-5
V gene: TRBV6-5
D gene: .
clone size: .
CDR3 length: 14
CDR3 protein: CASSRNRVQETQYF
CDR3 DNA: TGTGCCAGCAGCCGTAATAGGGTTCAAGAGACCCAGTACTTC

J gene: TRBJ2-3
V gene: TRBV25-1
D gene: .
clone size: .
CDR3 length: 14
CDR3 protein: CASSDLQGADTQYF
CDR3 DNA: TGTGCCAGCAGTGATTTACAGGGCGCAGATACGCAGTATTTT

J gene: TRBJ2-7
V gene: TRBV5-1
D gene: .
clone size: .
CDR3 length: 13
CDR3 protein: CASSYIRGGEQYF
CDR3 DNA: TGCGCCAGCAGCTACATCCGCGGTGGCGAGCAGTACTTC

J gene: TRBJ2-5
V gene: TRBV4-1
D gene: TRBD2
clone size: .
CDR3 length: 16
CDR3 protein: CASSRGVVAGEETQYF
CDR3 DNA: TGCGCCAGCAGCCGAGGGGTGGTAGCGGGAGAAGAGACCCAGTACTTC

J gene: TRBJ2-7
V gene: TRBV7-6
D gene: TRBD1
clone size: .
CDR3 length: 18
CDR3 protein: CASSSRARGQGTSYEQYF
CDR3 DNA: TGTGCCAGCAGCTCGAGGGCAAGAGGACAGGGGACCTCCTACGAGCAGTACTTC

J gene: TRBJ2-7
V gene: TRBV4-2
D gene: .
clone size: .
CDR3 length: 16
CDR3 protein: CASSLTGTQSSYEQYF
CDR3 DNA: TGTGCCAGCAGCCTGACCGGGACCCAAAGCTCCTACGAGCAGTACTTC

J gene: TRBJ1-5
V gene: TRBV19
D gene: TRBD1
clone size: .
CDR3 length: 14
CDR3 protein: CASSIRQGLQPQHF
CDR3 DNA: TGTGCCAGTAGTATCCGACAGGGACTTCAGCCCCAGCATTTT

J gene: TRBJ2-2
V gene: TRBV6-6
D gene: TRBD2
clone size: .
CDR3 length: 14
CDR3 protein: CASRLAGRAGELFF
CDR3 DNA: TGTGCCAGCAGACTAGCGGGGCGGGCCGGGGAGCTGTTTTTT

J gene: TRBJ1-2
V gene: TRBV18
D gene: .
clone size: .
CDR3 length: 13
CDR3 protein: CASSPPDGEGYTF
CDR3 DNA: TGTGCCAGCTCACCACCGGACGGGGAAGGCTACACCTTC

J gene: TRBJ2-7
V gene: TRBV5-5
D gene: .
clone size: .
CDR3 length: 15
CDR3 protein: CASSPSIVGAYEQYF
CDR3 DNA: TGTGCCAGCAGCCCTTCGATAGTGGGCGCGTACGAGCAGTACTTC

J gene: TRBJ2-2
V gene: TRBV19
D gene: TRBD1
clone size: .
CDR3 length: 15
CDR3 protein: CASRQGQGASGELFF
CDR3 DNA: TGTGCCAGTAGGCAAGGACAGGGGGCGTCCGGGGAGCTGTTTTTT

J gene: TRBJ2-7
V gene: TRBV9
D gene: .
clone size: .
CDR3 length: 14
CDR3 protein: CASSEGDTIYEQYF
CDR3 DNA: TGTGCCAGCAGCGAGGGGGACACCATCTACGAGCAGTACTTC

J gene: TRBJ1-2
V gene: TRBV27
D gene: .
clone size: .
CDR3 length: 14
CDR3 protein: CASSLSIRNHGYTF
CDR3 DNA: TGTGCCAGCAGTTTATCGATCAGGAATCATGGCTACACCTTC

J gene: TRBJ1-3
V gene: TRBV5-1
D gene: TRBD1
clone size: .
CDR3 length: 15
CDR3 protein: CASSQQGGTGNTIYF
CDR3 DNA: TGCGCCAGCAGCCAACAGGGGGGAACTGGAAACACCATATATTTT

J gene: TRBJ2-7
V gene: TRBV9
D gene: TRBD2
clone size: .
CDR3 length: 14
CDR3 protein: CASSVEAGAYEQYF
CDR3 DNA: TGTGCCAGCAGCGTAGAGGCGGGAGCCTACGAGCAGTACTTC

J gene: TRBJ2-7
V gene: TRBV9
D gene: .
clone size: once
CDR3 length: 14
CDR3 protein: CASSRGTGSYEQYF
CDR3 DNA: TGTGCCAGCAGCCGAGGGACGGGTTCCTACGAGCAGTACTTC

J gene: TRBJ1-4
V gene: TRBV6-5
D gene: .
clone size: .
CDR3 length: 15
CDR3 protein: CASSYSFLRGEKLFF
CDR3 DNA: TGTGCCAGCAGTTACTCGTTCCTGAGGGGCGAAAAACTGTTTTTT

J gene: TRBJ2-7
V gene: TRBV5-6
D gene: TRBD2
clone size: .
CDR3 length: 14
CDR3 protein: CASSTPGLGGEQYF
CDR3 DNA: TGTGCCAGCAGTACGCCAGGACTAGGTGGAGAGCAGTACTTC

J gene: TRBJ1-1
V gene: TRBV28
D gene: .
clone size: .
CDR3 length: 13
CDR3 protein: CASSYSFGGEAFF
CDR3 DNA: TGTGCCAGCAGTTACAGTTTTGGGGGTGAAGCTTTCTTT

J gene: TRBJ2-4
V gene: TRBV6-6
D gene: .
clone size: .
CDR3 length: 12
CDR3 protein: CASSYSPGQQYF
CDR3 DNA: TGTGCCAGCAGTTACTCCCCGGGACAACAGTACTTC

J gene: TRBJ2-1
V gene: TRBV29-1
D gene: .
clone size: .
CDR3 length: 13
CDR3 protein: CSASGTGLQEQFF
CDR3 DNA: TGCAGCGCGTCCGGGACTGGCCTTCAGGAGCAGTTCTTC

J gene: TRBJ2-3
V gene: TRBV6-5
D gene: .
clone size: once
CDR3 length: 16
CDR3 protein: CASSSLGGGPADTQYF
CDR3 DNA: TGTGCCAGCAGTTCCCTAGGAGGGGGCCCAGCAGATACGCAGTATTTT

J gene: TRBJ2-7
V gene: TRBV29-1
D gene: .
clone size: .
CDR3 length: 11
CDR3 protein: CHPRGLYEQYF
CDR3 DNA: TGCCACCCACGTGGACTCTACGAGCAGTACTTC

J gene: TRBJ1-2
V gene: TRBV20-1
D gene: .
clone size: .
CDR3 length: 11
CDR3 protein: CSAGAFEGYTF
CDR3 DNA: TGCAGTGCTGGAGCCTTTGAGGGCTACACCTTC

J gene: TRBJ1-1
V gene: TRBV6-5
D gene: .
clone size: .
CDR3 length: 15
CDR3 protein: CASSYAVSMNTEAFF
CDR3 DNA: TGTGCCAGCAGTTACGCCGTCAGTATGAACACTGAAGCTTTCTTT

J gene: TRBJ2-3
V gene: TRBV5-1
D gene: .
clone size: .
CDR3 length: 14
CDR3 protein: CASSSGDGTDTQYF
CDR3 DNA: TGCGCCAGCAGCTCGGGGGACGGCACAGATACGCAGTATTTT